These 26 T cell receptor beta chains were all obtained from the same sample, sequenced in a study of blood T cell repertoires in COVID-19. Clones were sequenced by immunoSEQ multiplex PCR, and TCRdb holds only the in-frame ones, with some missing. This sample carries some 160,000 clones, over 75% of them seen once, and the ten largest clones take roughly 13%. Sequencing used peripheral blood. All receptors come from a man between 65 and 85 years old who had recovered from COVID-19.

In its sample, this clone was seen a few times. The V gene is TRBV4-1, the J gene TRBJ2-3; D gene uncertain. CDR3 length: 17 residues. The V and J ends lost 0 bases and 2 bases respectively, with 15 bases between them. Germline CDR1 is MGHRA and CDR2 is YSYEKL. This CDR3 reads CASSQEDSGRYTDTQYF. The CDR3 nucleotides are TGCGCCAGCAGCCAAGAAGACTCTGGCAGATACACAGATACGCAGTATTTT.

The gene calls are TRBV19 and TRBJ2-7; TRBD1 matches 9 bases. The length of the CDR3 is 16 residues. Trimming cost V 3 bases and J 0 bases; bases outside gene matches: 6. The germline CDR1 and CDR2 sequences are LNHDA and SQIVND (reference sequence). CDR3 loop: CASSILGTGSSYEQYF. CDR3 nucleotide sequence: TGTGCCAGTAGTATCTTAGGGACAGGGAGCTCCTACGAGCAGTACTTC. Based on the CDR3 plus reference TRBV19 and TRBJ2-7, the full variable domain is DGGITQSPKYLFRKEGQNVTLSCEQNLNHDAMYWYRQDPGQGLRLIYYSQIVNDFQKGDIAEGYSVSREKKESFPLTVTSAQKNPTAFYLCASSILGTGSSYEQYFGPGTRLTVT.

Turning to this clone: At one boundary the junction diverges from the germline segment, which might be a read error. The CDR3 region is CASSDSWTSSETQYF. The CDR3 bases are TGTGCCAGCAGTGACTCCTGGACTAGCAGCGAGACCCAGTACTTC. The chain uses TRBV6-5 and TRBJ2-5, with 8 bases identical to TRBD2. This CDR3 has 15 amino acids. The germline gives CDR1 MNHEY, CDR2 SVGAGI.

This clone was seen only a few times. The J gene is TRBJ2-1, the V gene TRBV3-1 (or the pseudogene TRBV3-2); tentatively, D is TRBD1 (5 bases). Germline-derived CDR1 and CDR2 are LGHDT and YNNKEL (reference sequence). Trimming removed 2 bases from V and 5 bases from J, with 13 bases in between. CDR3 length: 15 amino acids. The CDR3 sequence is CASSQRRQSDNEQFF. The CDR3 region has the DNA TGTGCCAGCAGCCAACGGAGACAGAGCGACAATGAGCAGTTCTTC.

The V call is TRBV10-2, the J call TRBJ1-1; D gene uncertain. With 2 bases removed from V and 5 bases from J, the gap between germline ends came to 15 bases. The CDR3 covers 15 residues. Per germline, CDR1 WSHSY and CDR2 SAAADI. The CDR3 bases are TGCGCCAGCAGTGAGGGAGCCTCGGCGGCAACTGAAGCTTTCTTT. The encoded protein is CASSEGASAATEAFF.

The CDR3: CASSLVYRGETQYF. The CDR3 DNA reads TGTGCCAGCAGCTTAGTTTACCGGGGAGAGACCCAGTACTTC. This rearrangement joins TRBV7-2 to TRBJ2-5; D is perhaps TRBD2 (5 bases). The CDR3 length is 14 residues. Germline assignment: CDR1 SGHTA and CDR2 FQGNSA. V lost 1 base to trimming and J lost 4 bases, with 10 bases between them. Drawing the rest from reference TRBV7-2 and TRBJ2-5, the complete variable domain is GAGVSQSPSNKVTEKGKDVELRCDPISGHTALYWYRQSLGQGLEFLIYFQGNSAPDKSGLPSDRFSAERTGGSVSTLTIQRTQQEDSAVYLCASSLVYRGETQYFGPGTRLLVL.

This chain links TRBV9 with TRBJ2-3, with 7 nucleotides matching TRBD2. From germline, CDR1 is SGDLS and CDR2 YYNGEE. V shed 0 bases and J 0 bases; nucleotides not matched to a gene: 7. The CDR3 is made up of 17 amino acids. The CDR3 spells CASSVDWGGPSTDTQYF. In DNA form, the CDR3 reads TGTGCCAGCAGCGTAGATTGGGGAGGGCCTAGCACAGATACGCAGTATTTT.

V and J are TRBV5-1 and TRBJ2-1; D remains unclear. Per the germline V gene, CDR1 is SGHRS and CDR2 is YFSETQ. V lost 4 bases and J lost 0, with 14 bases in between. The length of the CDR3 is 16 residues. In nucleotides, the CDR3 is TGCGCCAGCAGCACCAACCCGGGTGTCTCCTACAATGAGCAGTTCTTC. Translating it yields CASSTNPGVSYNEQFF.

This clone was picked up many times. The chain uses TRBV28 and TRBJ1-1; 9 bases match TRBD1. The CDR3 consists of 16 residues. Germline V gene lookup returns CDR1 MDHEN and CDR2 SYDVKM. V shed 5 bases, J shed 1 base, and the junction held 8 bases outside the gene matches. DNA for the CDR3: TGTGCCAGCAGTAACGGACAGGGGAGGAAGAACACTGAAGCTTTCTTT. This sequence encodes CASSNGQGRKNTEAFF.

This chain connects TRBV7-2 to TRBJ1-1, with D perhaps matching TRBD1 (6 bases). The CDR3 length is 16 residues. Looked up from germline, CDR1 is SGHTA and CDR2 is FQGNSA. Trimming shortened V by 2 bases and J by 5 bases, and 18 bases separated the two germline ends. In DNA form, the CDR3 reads TGTGCCAGCAGCTTAATTTCCGGGACAACGGTTACTGAAGCTTTCTTT. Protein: CASSLISGTTVTEAFF.

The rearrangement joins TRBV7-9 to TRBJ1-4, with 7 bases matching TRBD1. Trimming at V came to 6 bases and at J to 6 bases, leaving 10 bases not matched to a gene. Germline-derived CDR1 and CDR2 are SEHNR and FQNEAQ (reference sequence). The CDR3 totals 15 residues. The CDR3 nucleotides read TGTGCCAGCAGGAGTGAGGGGGCCTCCGATGAAAAACTGTTTTTT. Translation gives CASRSEGASDEKLFF.

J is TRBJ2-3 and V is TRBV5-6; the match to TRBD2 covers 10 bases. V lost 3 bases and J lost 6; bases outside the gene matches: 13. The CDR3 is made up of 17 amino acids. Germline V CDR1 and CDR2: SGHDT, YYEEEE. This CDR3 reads CASSSFRTSGGRDTQYF. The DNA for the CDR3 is TGTGCCAGCAGCTCCTTCCGGACTAGCGGAGGGAGGGATACGCAGTATTTT.

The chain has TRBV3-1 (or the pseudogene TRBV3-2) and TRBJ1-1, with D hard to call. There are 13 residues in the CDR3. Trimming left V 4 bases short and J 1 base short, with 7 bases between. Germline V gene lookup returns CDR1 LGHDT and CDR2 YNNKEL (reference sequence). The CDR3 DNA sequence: TGTGCCAGCAGCCCACGCGGGAACACTGAAGCTTTCTTT. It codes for CASSPRGNTEAFF.

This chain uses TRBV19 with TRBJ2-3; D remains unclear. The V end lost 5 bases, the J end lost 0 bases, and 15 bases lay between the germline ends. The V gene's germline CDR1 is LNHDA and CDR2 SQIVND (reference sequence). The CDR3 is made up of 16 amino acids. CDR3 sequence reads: CASSPPELSSTDTQYF. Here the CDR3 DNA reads TGTGCCAGTAGTCCGCCCGAACTCTCTAGCACAGATACGCAGTATTTT.

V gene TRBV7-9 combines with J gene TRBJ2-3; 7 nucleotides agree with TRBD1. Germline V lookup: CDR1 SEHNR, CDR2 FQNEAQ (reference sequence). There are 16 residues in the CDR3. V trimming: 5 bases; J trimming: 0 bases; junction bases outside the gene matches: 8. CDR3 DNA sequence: TGTGCCAGCAGCAAAGGGACAGTAACTAGCACAGATACGCAGTATTTT. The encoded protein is CASSKGTVTSTDTQYF.

CDR3 residues: CASSQVAGVQYF. In DNA form, the CDR3 reads TGCGCCAGCAGCCAAGTAGCGGGAGTGCAGTATTTT. The chain is built from TRBV4-1 and TRBJ2-3, with 9 bases lining up with TRBD2. V dropped 1 base and J dropped 11; count of bases not matched to a gene: 1. CDR1 and CDR2 from the germline V gene are MGHRA and YSYEKL. The CDR3 length is 12 residues.

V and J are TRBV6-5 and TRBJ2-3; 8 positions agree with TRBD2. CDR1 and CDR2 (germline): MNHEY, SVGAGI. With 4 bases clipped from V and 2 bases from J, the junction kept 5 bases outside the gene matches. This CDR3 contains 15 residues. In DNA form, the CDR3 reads TGTGCCAGCAGTTCAGGACTAGCTTACACAGATACGCAGTATTTT. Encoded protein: CASSSGLAYTDTQYF.

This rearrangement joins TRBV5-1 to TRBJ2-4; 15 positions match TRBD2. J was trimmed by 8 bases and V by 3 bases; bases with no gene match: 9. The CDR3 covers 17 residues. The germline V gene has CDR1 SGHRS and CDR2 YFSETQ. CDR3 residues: CASSSGLAGGLDDIQYF. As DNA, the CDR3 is TGCGCCAGCAGCTCGGGACTAGCGGGAGGATTGGATGACATTCAGTACTTC. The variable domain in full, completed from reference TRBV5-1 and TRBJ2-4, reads KAGVTQTPRYLIKTRGQQVTLSCSPISGHRSVSWYQQTPGQGLQFLFEYFSETQRNKGNFPGRFSGRQFSNSRSEMNVSTLELGDSALYLCASSSGLAGGLDDIQYFGAGTRLSVL.

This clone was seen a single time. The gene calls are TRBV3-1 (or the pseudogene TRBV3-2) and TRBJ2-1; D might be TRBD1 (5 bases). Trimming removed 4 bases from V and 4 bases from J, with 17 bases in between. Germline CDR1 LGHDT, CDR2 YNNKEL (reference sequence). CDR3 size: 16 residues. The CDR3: CASSPRVALSYNEQFF. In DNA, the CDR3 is TGTGCCAGCAGCCCCAGGGTAGCCCTAAGTTACAATGAGCAGTTCTTC.

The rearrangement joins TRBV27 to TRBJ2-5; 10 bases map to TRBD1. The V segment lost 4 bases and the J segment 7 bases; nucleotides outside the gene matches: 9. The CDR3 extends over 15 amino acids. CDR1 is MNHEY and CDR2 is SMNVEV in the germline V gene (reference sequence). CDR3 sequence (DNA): TGTGCCAGCAGTTCAATAGGACAGGGGGGAGGGACCCAGTACTTC. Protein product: CASSSIGQGGGTQYF.

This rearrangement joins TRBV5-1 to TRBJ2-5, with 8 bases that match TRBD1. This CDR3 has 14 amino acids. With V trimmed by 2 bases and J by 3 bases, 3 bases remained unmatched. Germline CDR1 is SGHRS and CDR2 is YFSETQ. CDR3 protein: CASSFYRGKETQYF. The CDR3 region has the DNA TGCGCCAGCAGCTTCTACAGGGGGAAAGAGACCCAGTACTTC.

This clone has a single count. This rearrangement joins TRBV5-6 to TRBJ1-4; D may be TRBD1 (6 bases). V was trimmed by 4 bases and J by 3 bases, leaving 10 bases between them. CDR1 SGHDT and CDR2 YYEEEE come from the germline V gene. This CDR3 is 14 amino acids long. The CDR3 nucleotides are TGTGCCAGCAGCCCAGGGACATCTAATGAAAAACTGTTTTTT. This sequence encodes CASSPGTSNEKLFF.

CDR3 region: CASSLGHETQYF. CDR3 bases: TGTGCCAGCAGCTTAGGGCACGAGACCCAGTACTTC. This chain connects TRBV7-9 to TRBJ2-5; no clear D gene. Trimming took 1 base from V and 5 from J, leaving 5 bases between them. Germline V gene sequence: CDR1 SEHNR, CDR2 FQNEAQ (reference sequence). This CDR3 comprises 12 residues.

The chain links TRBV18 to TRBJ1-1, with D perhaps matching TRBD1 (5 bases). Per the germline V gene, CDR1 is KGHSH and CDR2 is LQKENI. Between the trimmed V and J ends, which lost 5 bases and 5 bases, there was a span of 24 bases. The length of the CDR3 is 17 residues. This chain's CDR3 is CASSSDGGARTRTEAFF. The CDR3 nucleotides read TGTGCCAGCTCATCCGACGGCGGGGCTCGAACGAGAACTGAAGCTTTCTTT.

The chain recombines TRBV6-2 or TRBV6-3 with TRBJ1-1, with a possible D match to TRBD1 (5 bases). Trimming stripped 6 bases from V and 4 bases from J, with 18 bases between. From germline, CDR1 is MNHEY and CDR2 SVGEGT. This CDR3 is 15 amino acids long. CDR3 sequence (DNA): TGTGCCAGCAGCGCGAAACTGGGGGGTGGCACTGAAGCTTTCTTT. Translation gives CASSAKLGGGTEAFF.

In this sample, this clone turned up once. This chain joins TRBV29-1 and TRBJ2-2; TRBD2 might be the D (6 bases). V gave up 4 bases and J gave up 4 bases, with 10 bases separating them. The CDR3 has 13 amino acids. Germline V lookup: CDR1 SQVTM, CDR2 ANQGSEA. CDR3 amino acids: CSVAQRATGELFF. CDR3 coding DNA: TGCAGCGTTGCACAGCGGGCCACCGGGGAGCTGTTTTTT.